The source of this T cell receptor beta chain is a study of cytomegalovirus exposure and HLA in healthy donors (dated by TCRdb to 2016 to 2017). With respect to the entire study: According to an earlier analysis of 550 to 700 of the donors, some 180 million T cells yielded 90 million to 130 million unique TCR beta sequences and 276 Gb of sequence data. Approximately 300 gigabases of sequencing data and tens of millions of unique TCR sequences made up an early release that covered 500 to 700 HLA-typed donors. Among the roughly 380 genotyped donors, around 81% belonged to the genetic ancestry cluster associated with self-reported Caucasian donors. The study aimed to test whether signatures of past pathogen exposure could be identified by cataloging public T cell receptors. Using immunosequencing, the study profiled T cell repertoires from roughly 650 subjects and related those repertoires to cytomegalovirus serostatus. Besides the first cohort of approximately 710 subjects, a separate validation cohort made up of about 120 different subjects was used. High-throughput TCR immunosequencing, statistical association of individual TCRs with disease status, and machine learning were combined to predict cytomegalovirus infection status. A later analysis re-examined previously published TCR beta repertoires from just over 650 donors and added high-resolution HLA genotyping to investigate patterns of TCR occurrence. In the later analysis, no new phenotypic data were used to find candidate immune exposures; instead, reliance was placed on TCR beta sequences and their occurrence across donors. An earlier analysis of 587 of the donors used high-throughput TCR beta sequencing to judge whether each TCR beta V gene segment behaved as functional or pseudogenic. Donor age, sex, ethnicity and CMV serostatus were collected together with the repertoire data. A later genetic analysis used genome-wide SNP genotypes for about three fifths of the roughly 700 donors, treating that subset as a discovery cohort. Every repertoire in the discovery cohort had been generated on one and the same sequencing platform. HLA typing covered class I and class II loci at four-digit resolution. Typing coverage varied by locus: about 629-630 donors for A, B, C, DRB1 and DQB1; approximately 520 for DQA1; over 600 for DPA1; 450 to 480 for DPB1. Several DR-DQ haplotypes were handled as single units for association and clustering because linkage in the cohort was strong. Among some 410 genotyped donors of the cohort, an average of approximately 250,000 unique TCR beta nucleotide sequences were sequenced per donor, approximately 20% of them non-productive. What the research found in general, with its limitations: According to a later genetic analysis, donors in an Asian-associated ancestry cluster had fewer N-insertions in productive TCRs than the approximately 610-donor mean. A cluster of highly shared sequence variants was judged likely to be a technical artifact of the sequencing pipeline. While some public TCRs were present in many individuals, most TCR sequences turned up only very rarely across donors. Sequencing depth was assumed to be roughly uniform across donors in the presence/absence analyses, though that assumption may not hold. The authors suggested that the approach could potentially be generalized to other disease states and immunological phenotypes. In an earlier analysis of 587 of the donors, most TCR beta V segments appeared in productive rearrangements about 87% or about 30% of the time, broadly matching IMGT annotations. In a later analysis, the rate of TCR association differed among HLA loci, with DRB1 alleles having the most associated TCRs and HLA-C alleles having the fewest. In vitro tests confirmed that a few of the cytomegalovirus-associated TCR beta chains recognize cytomegalovirus antigens. Some IMGT-functional V segments, including TRBV6-2 and TRBV6-3, could not be told apart with the 87-base-pair reads, so those segments were excluded. When HLA alleles, especially DR and DQ, strongly co-occurred, attributing TCR associations to individual alleles was difficult. An association between a missense DCLRE1C variant and V-gene and J-gene trimming of TCR beta chains was found in a later genetic analysis and replicated in an independent cohort. Because counts were too low, about 15 rarely observed V segments, including chromosome 9 orphons, were left out of the earlier analysis of 587 of the donors. The classifier was reported to diagnose cytomegalovirus status with high specificity and sensitivity in both the original cohort and the validation cohort. In a later analysis, 16,951 TCR beta sequences were associated with specific HLA alleles at a false discovery rate of 0.05. A further reported finding was that TCR beta sequences accurately predicted the HLA-A and HLA-B alleles for most subjects in the first cohort. In a later analysis, HLA-associated TCR beta chains were found to be more clonally expanded and to have lower generation probabilities than equally common non-associated chains. According to a later analysis, most CMV-associated TCR beta chains appeared to be HLA-restricted, and the HLA associations seemed to be driven largely by CMV exposure. CMV serostatus was the only immune exposure information available for the cohort. This cohort had only TCR beta chains sequenced, and the lack of alpha or paired-chain data limited which features could be detected. Because HLA typing was missing for some donors at each locus, association tests included only the typed subset. The study listed 164 TCR beta chains as associated with cytomegalovirus. Correlated functional status among segregating V segments might be attributable to linkage disequilibrium, but an unknown experimental factor could not be ruled out. According to a later analysis, parvovirus B19, influenza, CMV and Epstein-Barr virus appeared linked to several top co-occurrence clusters.

The cohort consisted of 666 healthy bone marrow donors. All cohort members were sampled while nominally healthy, although unrecorded immune exposures were likely present. The donor tested CMV seronegative, placing the donor among the 350 to 400 seronegative members of the cohort. Every donor gave a peripheral blood sample, and the peripheral blood mononuclear cells from that sample were used for TCR beta sequencing. Genomic DNA extraction from the blood cell samples was performed with the Qiagen DNeasy Blood Extraction Kit. The CDR3 sequence holds 14 residues, the cysteine and phenylalanine included. Only the CDR3 DNA is retained, 42 bases long and in frame from the first base. CDR1 is given as SNHLY and CDR2 as FYNNEI, both from the germline V gene. After removal of 8 bases from V and 2 bases from J, the junction retains 9 bases not matched to a gene. The method behind the library was the immunoSEQ multiplex PCR assay. For the multiplex PCR, a mixture combining 60 forward primers for TCR Vbeta segments and 13 reverse primers for TCR Jbeta segments was used. Amplification of the CDR3 region of rearranged TCR beta genes was performed with a multiplex PCR assay on genomic DNA. The amplified TCR beta libraries were sequenced on the Illumina HiSeq System as 87-base-pair reads. As for the original processing: Across the 500 to 850 repertoires, a later analysis counted tens of millions of unique TCR beta chains, roughly 11 million of which were shared by at least two donors. To remove PCR and sequencing errors, raw reads were error-corrected and collapsed into unique sequences using a nearest-neighbor algorithm that merged closely related sequences. CDR3 sequences were aligned to IMGT reference sequences to assign V, D and J gene segments. For a sequence to be retained, a match of at least six nucleotides was required to both a V gene segment and a J gene segment. A rearrangement was called productive if the CDR3 had no stop codons and remained in frame with V and J, and every other rearrangement was called non-productive. CDR3 was defined by IMGT convention, running from the second conserved V-encoded cysteine to the conserved J-encoded phenylalanine. Sequences without an unambiguous match to a single V gene segment were excluded from the earlier analysis of several hundred of the donors. In an earlier analysis of several hundred of the donors, V segments were called functional above 56.7% productive rearrangements and were called segregating when the between-donor standard deviation exceeded 5%. A statistical classification framework was built to diagnose cytomegalovirus status from the catalog of TCR beta chain sequences. V and J gene assignment, in a later analysis, came from comparing TCR nucleotide sequences with IMGT/GENE-DB human TR gene sequences. The TCRdist pipeline was used in a later analysis to assign CDR3 sequences and most-parsimonious VDJ recombination scenarios. In a later analysis, each TCR beta chain was defined by its CDR3 amino acid sequence together with its V-gene family, and reads lacking a unique V-gene family were excluded. As a way to deal with suspected cross-contamination and a sequencing artifact, a later analysis dropped 450 to 700 nucleotide sequences that were highly shared and had low generation probability. A later analysis calculated a clonal expansion index for each public chain from normalized within-repertoire ranks of inferred template counts. A later analysis computed generation probabilities with a VDJ recombination model fitted to out-of-frame rearrangements, and checked the results against IGoR. A later analysis scored TCR-TCR, TCR-HLA and TCR-CMV co-occurrence with hypergeometric tests, applying a repertoire-size bias correction to TCR pairs. False discovery rates were estimated in a later analysis by permuting HLA or CMV assignments 20 times. In a later analysis, co-occurring TCRs were grouped using DBSCAN, and TCRdist sequence similarity was added for clustering within HLA-allele-positive subsets. Repertoires with fewer than 30,000 or more than 120,000 public chains were left out of co-occurrence clustering, as were about 5 repertoires with anomalous nucleotide sharing. Here the immuneACCESS table is served through TCRdb, limited to in-frame sequences with V and J called. Missing clones are a known gap in these copies; in checked studies unresolved V genes cover under half, and the rest lacks a known reason. V, J and clone size reflect that table, while D and trimming were determined from the DNA. Across this sample there are fewer than 150,000 clones, with 70% seen only once. Approximately 1.6% of the sample rests with the top ten.

This clone turned up a few times. Its antigen remains unidentified. Per-nucleotide qualities are absent, and no much larger clonotype sits a single base away. The chain couples TRBV2 to TRBJ2-7; 7 bases in between match TRBD1. This receptor was obtained from a woman in her twenties or thirties in good health and CMV-seronegative. Sequencing input: PBMCs. CDR3 reads: CASQVTGAAYEQYF. In nucleotides, the sequence is TGTGCCAGCCAAGTCACAGGGGCAGCCTACGAGCAGTACTTC.